This TCR beta chain was identified in a study of OX40 agonist ivuxolimab in advanced cancers. At the level of the study: The study treated patients with ivuxolimab, an agonistic anti-OX40 (CD134) antibody. Administration of intravenous ivuxolimab to patients occurred every 2 weeks at 0.01 to 10 mg/kg.

Remarks on this clone: Its target is not known.

Method: immunoSEQ multiplex PCR; TCRdb's copy keeps in-frame clones and lacks some. The sample carries tens of thousands of clones, over 80% recorded once. Whole-study results and caveats: At 0.1 to 3.0 mg/kg, CD4+ and CD8+ blood T cells expanded clonally by week 6.

This sample comprised CD4+ or CD8+ T cells sorted from blood, obtained in a trial of the OX40 agonist ivuxolimab. This TCR was sampled from an adult with an advanced solid tumor such as melanoma, head and neck, liver or kidney cancer.

The CDR3 coding sequence is TGTGCCAGCTCAGAGGGACAGGTCTATAATTCACCCCTCCACTTT. As protein: CASSEGQVYNSPLHF. The chain recombines TRBV18 with TRBJ1-6; 8 bases line up with TRBD1. The V gene end was trimmed by 5 bases and the J gene end by 3 bases; junction bases not matched to a gene: 3. This CDR3 comprises 15 residues. Germline values: CDR1 KGHSH, CDR2 LQKENI.